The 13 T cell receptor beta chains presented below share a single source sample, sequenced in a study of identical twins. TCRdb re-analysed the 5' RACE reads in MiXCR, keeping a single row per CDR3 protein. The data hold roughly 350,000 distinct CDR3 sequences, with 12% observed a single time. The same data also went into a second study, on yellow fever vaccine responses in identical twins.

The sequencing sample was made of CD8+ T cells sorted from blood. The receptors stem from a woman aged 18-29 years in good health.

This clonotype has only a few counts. CDR3 DNA: TGTGCCAGCAGCCCGCCCCGACTAGCGATTGAAGAGACCCAGTACTTC. Translated, it gives CASSPPRLAIEETQYF. The chain couples TRBV25-1 to TRBJ2-5; 8 nucleotides match TRBD2. J was trimmed by 3 bases and V by 6 bases; bases with no gene match: 12. Germline loops: CDR1 MGHDK, CDR2 SYGVNS. This CDR3 is built from 16 residues. Filled out from reference TRBV25-1 and TRBJ2-5, the complete variable domain reads EADIYQTPRYLVIGTGKKITLECSQTMGHDKMYWYQQDPGMELHLIHYSYGVNSTEKGDLSSESTVSRIRTEHFPLTLESARPSHTSQYLCASSPPRLAIEETQYFGPGTRLLVL.

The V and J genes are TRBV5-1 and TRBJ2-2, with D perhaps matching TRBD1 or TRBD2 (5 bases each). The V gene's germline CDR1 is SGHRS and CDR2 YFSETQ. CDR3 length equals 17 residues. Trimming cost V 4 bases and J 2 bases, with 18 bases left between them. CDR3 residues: CASSLPAWGYNTGELFF. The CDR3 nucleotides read TGCGCCAGCAGCCTCCCGGCTTGGGGGTATAACACCGGGGAGCTGTTTTTT.

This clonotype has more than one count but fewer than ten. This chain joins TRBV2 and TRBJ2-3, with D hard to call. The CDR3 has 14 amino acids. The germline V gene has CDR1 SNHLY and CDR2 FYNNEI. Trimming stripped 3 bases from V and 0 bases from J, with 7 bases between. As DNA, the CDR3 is TGTGCCAGCAGTGACAGGTTTAGCACAGATACGCAGTATTTT. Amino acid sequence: CASSDRFSTDTQYF.

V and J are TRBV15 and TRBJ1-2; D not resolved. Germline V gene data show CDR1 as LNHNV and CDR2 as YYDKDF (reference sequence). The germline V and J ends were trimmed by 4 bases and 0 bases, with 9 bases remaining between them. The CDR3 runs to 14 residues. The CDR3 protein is CATSIAGANYGYTF. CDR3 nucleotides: TGTGCCACCAGCATAGCTGGAGCTAACTATGGCTACACCTTC.

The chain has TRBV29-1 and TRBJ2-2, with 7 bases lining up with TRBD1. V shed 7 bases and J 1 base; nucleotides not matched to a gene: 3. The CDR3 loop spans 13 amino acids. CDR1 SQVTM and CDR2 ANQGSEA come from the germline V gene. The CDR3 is CSGGGKNTGELFF. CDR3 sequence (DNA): TGCAGCGGAGGGGGCAAGAACACCGGGGAGCTGTTTTTT.

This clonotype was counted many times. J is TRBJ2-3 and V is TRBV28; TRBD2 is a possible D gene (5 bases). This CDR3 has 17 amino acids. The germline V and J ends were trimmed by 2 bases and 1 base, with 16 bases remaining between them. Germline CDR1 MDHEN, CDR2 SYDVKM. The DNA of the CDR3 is TGTGCCAGCAGTTTAACCTCCTTAGCGACCCGCACAGATACGCAGTATTTT. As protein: CASSLTSLATRTDTQYF.

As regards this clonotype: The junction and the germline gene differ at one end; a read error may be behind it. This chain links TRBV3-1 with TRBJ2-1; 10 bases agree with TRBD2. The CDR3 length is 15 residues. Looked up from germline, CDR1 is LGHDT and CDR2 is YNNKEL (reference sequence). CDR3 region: CASSLGLAAYNELFF. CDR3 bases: TGTGCCAGCAGCCTCGGACTAGCGGCATACAATGAGCTGTTCTTC.

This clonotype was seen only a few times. DNA of the CDR3: TGTGCCAGCAGTGACGGTGGCGGGGGGCACGGGGAGCTGTTTTTT. It yields the protein CASSDGGGGHGELFF. The chain carries TRBV2 and TRBJ2-2; 8 bases align to TRBD2. This CDR3 is 15 amino acids long. CDR1 and CDR2 (germline): SNHLY, FYNNEI. With 3 bases clipped from V and 7 bases from J, the junction kept 7 bases outside the gene matches.

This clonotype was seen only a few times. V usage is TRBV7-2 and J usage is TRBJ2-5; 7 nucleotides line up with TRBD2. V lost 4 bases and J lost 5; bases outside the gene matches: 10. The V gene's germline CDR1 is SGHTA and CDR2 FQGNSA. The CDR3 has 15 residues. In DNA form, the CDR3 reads TGTGCCAGCAGCTGGGAGAGCGGGGAGGGGGAGACCCAGTACTTC. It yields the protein CASSWESGEGETQYF. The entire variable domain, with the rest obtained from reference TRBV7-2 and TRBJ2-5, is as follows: GAGVSQSPSNKVTEKGKDVELRCDPISGHTALYWYRQSLGQGLEFLIYFQGNSAPDKSGLPSDRFSAERTGGSVSTLTIQRTQQEDSAVYLCASSWESGEGETQYFGPGTRLLVL.

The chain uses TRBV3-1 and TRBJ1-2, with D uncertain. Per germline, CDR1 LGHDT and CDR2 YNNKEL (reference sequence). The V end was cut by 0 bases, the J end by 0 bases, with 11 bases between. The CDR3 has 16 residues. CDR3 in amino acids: CASSQDIETPNYGYTF. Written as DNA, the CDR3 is TGTGCCAGCAGCCAAGATATAGAGACACCTAACTATGGCTACACCTTC.

The CDR3 loop is CASSSASGLQYNEQFF. CDR3 nucleotides: TGTGCCAGCAGCTCCGCCTCGGGACTACAGTACAATGAGCAGTTCTTC. The chain is built from TRBV7-6 and TRBJ2-1; TRBD2 matches at 7 bases. Germline V gene lookup returns CDR1 SGHVS and CDR2 FNYEAQ. The CDR3 has 16 residues. With 4 bases clipped from V and 4 bases from J, the junction kept 10 bases outside the gene matches.

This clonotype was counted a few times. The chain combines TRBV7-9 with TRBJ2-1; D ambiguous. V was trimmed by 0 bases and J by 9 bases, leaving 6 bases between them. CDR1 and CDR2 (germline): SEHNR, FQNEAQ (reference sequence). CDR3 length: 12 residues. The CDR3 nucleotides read TGTGCCAGCAGCTTAGCAGGAATTGAGCAGTTCTTC. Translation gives CASSLAGIEQFF. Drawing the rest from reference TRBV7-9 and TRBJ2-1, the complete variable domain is DTGVSQNPRHKITKRGQNVTFRCDPISEHNRLYWYRQTLGQGPEFLTYFQNEAQLEKSRLLSDRFSAERPKGSFSTLEIQRTEQGDSAMYLCASSLAGIEQFFGPGTRLTVL.

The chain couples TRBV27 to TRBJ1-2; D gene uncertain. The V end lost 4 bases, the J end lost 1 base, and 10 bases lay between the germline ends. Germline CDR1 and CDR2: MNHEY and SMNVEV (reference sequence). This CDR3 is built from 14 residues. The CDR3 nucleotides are TGTGCCAGCAGTTACCGTCGGGGTAACTATGGCTACACCTTC. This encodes CASSYRRGNYGYTF.